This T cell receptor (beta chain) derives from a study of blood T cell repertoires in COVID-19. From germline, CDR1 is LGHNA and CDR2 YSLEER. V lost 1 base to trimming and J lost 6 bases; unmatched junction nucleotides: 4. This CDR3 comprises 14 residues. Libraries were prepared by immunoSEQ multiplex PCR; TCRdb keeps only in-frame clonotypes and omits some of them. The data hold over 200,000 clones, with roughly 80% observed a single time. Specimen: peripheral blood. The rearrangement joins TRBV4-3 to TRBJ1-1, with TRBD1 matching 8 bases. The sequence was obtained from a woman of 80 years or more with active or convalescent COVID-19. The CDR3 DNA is TGCGCCAGCAGCCAAGTCCCCAGGGGGCCTGAAGCTTTCTTT. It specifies CASSQVPRGPEAFF.